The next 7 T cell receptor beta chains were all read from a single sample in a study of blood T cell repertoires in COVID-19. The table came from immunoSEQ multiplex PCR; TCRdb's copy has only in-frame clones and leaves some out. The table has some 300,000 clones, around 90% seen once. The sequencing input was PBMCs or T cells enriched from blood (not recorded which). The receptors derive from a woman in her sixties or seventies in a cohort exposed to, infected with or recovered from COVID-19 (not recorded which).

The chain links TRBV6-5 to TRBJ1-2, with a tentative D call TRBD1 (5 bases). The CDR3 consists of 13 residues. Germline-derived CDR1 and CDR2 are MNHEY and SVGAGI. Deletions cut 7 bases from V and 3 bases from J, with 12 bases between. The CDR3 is CASTKGQDYGYTF. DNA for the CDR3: TGTGCCAGCACCAAGGGGCAGGACTATGGCTACACCTTC.

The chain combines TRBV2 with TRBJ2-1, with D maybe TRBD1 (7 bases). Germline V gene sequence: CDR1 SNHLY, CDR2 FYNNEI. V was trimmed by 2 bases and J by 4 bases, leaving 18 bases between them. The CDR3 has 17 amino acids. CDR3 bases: TGTGCCAGCAGTGAAAGGAGGGGGCCCCTGTCTTACAATGAGCAGTTCTTC. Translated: CASSERRGPLSYNEQFF.

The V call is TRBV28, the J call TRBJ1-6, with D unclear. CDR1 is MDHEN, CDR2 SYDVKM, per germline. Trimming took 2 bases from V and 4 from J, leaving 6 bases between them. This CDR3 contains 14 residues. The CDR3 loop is CASSLRGYNSPLHF. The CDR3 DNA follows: TGTGCCAGCAGTTTAAGAGGGTATAATTCACCCCTCCACTTT.

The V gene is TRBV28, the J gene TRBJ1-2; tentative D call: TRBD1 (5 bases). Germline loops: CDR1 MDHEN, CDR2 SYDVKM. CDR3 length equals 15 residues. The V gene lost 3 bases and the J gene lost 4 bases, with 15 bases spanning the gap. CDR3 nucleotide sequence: TGTGCCAGCAGTTTGACAGCGAATACCCTCTATGGCTACACCTTC. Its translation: CASSLTANTLYGYTF.

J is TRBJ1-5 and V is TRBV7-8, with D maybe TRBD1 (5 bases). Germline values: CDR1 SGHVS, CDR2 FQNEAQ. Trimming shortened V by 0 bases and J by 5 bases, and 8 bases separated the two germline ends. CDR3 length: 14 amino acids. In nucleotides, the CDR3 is TGTGCCAGCAGCTTAGCTGGGGGGTATCAGCCCCAGCATTTT. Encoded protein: CASSLAGGYQPQHF.

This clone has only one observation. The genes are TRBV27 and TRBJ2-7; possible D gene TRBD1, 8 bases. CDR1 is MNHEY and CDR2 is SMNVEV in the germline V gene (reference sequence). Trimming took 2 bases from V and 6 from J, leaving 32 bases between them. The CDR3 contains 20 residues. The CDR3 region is CASSLPGQAHSSGPRFEQYF. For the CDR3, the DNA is TGTGCCAGCAGTTTACCGGGACAGGCCCACTCTAGCGGACCCCGATTCGAGCAGTACTTC.

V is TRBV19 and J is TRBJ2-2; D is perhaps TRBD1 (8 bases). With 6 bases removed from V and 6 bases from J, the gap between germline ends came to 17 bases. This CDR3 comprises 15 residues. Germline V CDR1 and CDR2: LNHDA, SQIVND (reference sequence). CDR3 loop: CASRMDREGAGELFF. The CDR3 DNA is TGTGCCAGTAGGATGGACAGGGAGGGCGCCGGGGAGCTGTTTTTT.